This is a list of T cell receptor beta chains from one sample in a study of cytomegalovirus exposure and HLA in healthy donors. Repertoires were generated with immunoSEQ multiplex PCR, while TCRdb's copy carries only in-frame clones and drops some. The sample contains about 120,000 clones, 50% to 65% of which appear only once. The sequencing input was PBMCs. The receptors were sampled from a woman aged 40 to 50 in good health and CMV-seropositive. Each CDR3 is given with its conserved first and last residue. A D gene is named only where the DNA matches it firmly. Expanded clones get a size class; other rows say once, few or many, or leave the size out.

>TRBJ2-2|NA|TRBD2|TRBV10-3
CAISESGKKSPVGIAGFGGELFF
TGTGCCATCAGTGAGTCGGGAAAAAAAAGCCCCGTGGGCATAGCGGGATTTGGCGGGGAGCTGTTTTTT
>TRBJ2-1|NA|TRBD2|TRBV6-5
CASSTLAAVYNEQFF
TGTGCCAGCAGTACTCTAGCGGCAGTTTACAATGAGCAGTTCTTC
>TRBJ2-5|few|NA|TRBV28
CASSSVGALRETQYF
TGTGCCAGCAGCTCCGTAGGGGCCCTTAGGGAGACCCAGTACTTC
>TRBJ2-3|NA|NA|TRBV5-1
CASSLEGSDRTDTQYF
TGCGCCAGCAGCTTGGAGGGTAGCGATCGGACAGATACGCAGTATTTT
>TRBJ2-3|NA|TRBD2|TRBV7-8
CASSLPRLAGTDTQYF
TGTGCCAGCAGCTTACCCCGACTAGCGGGGACAGATACGCAGTATTTT
>TRBJ2-1|NA|TRBD2|TRBV29-1
CSVGTSVYNEQFF
TGCAGCGTCGGGACTAGCGTCTACAATGAGCAGTTCTTC
>TRBJ1-2|NA|NA|TRBV27
CASSLSGLLPNYGYTF
TGTGCCAGCAGTTTATCGGGACTACTACCTAACTATGGCTACACCTTC
>TRBJ2-1|NA|TRBD2|TRBV7-9
CASSPGLAGGLKIYNEQFF
TGTGCCAGCAGCCCCGGACTAGCGGGAGGCCTAAAAATCTACAATGAGCAGTTCTTC
>TRBJ2-7|once|NA|TRBV27
CASSLRRSGYEQYF
TGTGCCAGCAGTTTACGACGCTCGGGCTACGAGCAGTACTTC
>TRBJ1-1|few|NA|TRBV30
CAWSWGVSEAFF
TGTGCCTGGAGTTGGGGGGTGTCTGAAGCTTTCTTT
>TRBJ2-4|NA|TRBD2|TRBV15
CATSRGGLAEGIQYF
TGTGCCACCAGCAGAGGGGGACTAGCTGAGGGCATTCAGTACTTC
>TRBJ1-3|NA|NA|TRBV28
CASSLRGSRNTIYF
TGTGCCAGCAGTTTAAGGGGCTCAAGAAACACCATATATTTT
>TRBJ2-1|few|NA|TRBV27
CASSKFTSPNEQFF
TGTGCCAGCAGCAAATTCACTAGTCCCAATGAGCAGTTCTTC
>TRBJ2-4|NA|NA|TRBV4-2
CASSQAGRLAYIQYF
TGTGCCAGCAGCCAAGCGGGTCGGCTAGCCTACATTCAGTACTTC
>TRBJ1-5|few|NA|TRBV28
CASRSTGNQPQHF
TGTGCCAGCAGGTCGACAGGCAATCAGCCCCAGCATTTT
>TRBJ2-5|NA|TRBD2|TRBV4-3
CASSQQGLEWETQYF
TGCGCCAGCAGCCAACAAGGACTAGAATGGGAGACCCAGTACTTC
>TRBJ1-1|once|NA|TRBV28
CASSFTRGMNTEAFF
TGTGCCAGCAGTTTCACCAGGGGAATGAACACTGAAGCTTTCTTT
>TRBJ2-7|NA|TRBD2|TRBV11-2
CASSTPGLAVYEQYF
TGTGCCAGCAGCACCCCGGGACTAGCGGTCTACGAGCAGTACTTC
>TRBJ2-2|NA|NA|TRBV29-1
CSVVKESGELFF
TGCAGCGTTGTAAAGGAGTCCGGGGAGCTGTTTTTT
>TRBJ2-1|NA|TRBD2|TRBV14
CASSPGTTSANEQFF
TGTGCCAGCAGCCCGGGGACTACTTCGGCCAATGAGCAGTTCTTC
>TRBJ2-7|NA|TRBD2|TRBV4-3
CASSHLSGGEQYF
TGCGCCAGCAGCCATCTTTCGGGGGGCGAGCAGTACTTC
>TRBJ1-3|NA|NA|TRBV29-1
CSVVGLGNTIYF
TGCAGCGTTGTGGGACTGGGAAACACCATATATTTT
>TRBJ2-1|few|NA|TRBV11-2
CASSLQVNEQFF
TGTGCCAGCAGCTTACAGGTCAATGAGCAGTTCTTC
>TRBJ2-3|few|NA|TRBV2
CASRDASVSTDTQYF
TGTGCCAGCAGGGACGCTAGCGTGAGCACAGATACGCAGTATTTT
>TRBJ2-3|NA|NA|TRBV6-1
CASREPGFSADTQYF
TGTGCCAGCAGGGAACCAGGGTTCTCCGCAGATACGCAGTATTTT
>TRBJ1-1|once|NA|TRBV18
CASSPTQDSENTEAFF
TGTGCCAGCTCCCCTACACAAGATAGCGAGAACACTGAAGCTTTCTTT
>TRBJ2-1|NA|TRBD2|TRBV5-4
CASSWTSGGYNEQFF
TGTGCCAGCAGCTGGACTAGCGGAGGATACAATGAGCAGTTCTTC
>TRBJ1-1|once|NA|TRBV9
CASSVGEGNTEAFF
TGTGCCAGCAGCGTAGGAGAGGGGAACACTGAAGCTTTCTTT
>TRBJ1-1|NA|TRBD1|TRBV25-1
CASSDQPGTGNGWAEAFF
TGTGCCAGCAGTGACCAACCCGGGACAGGGAACGGTTGGGCTGAAGCTTTCTTT
>TRBJ2-7|NA|NA|TRBV7-8
CATQDGSYEQYF
TGTGCGACCCAGGATGGCTCCTACGAGCAGTACTTC
>TRBJ2-2|NA|TRBD1|TRBV5-4
CASSPIQGGLTGELFF
TGTGCCAGCAGTCCCATACAGGGGGGTCTAACCGGGGAGCTGTTTTTT
>TRBJ2-1|NA|TRBD2|TRBV2
CASRGTSVNEQFF
TGTGCCAGCAGGGGTACTAGCGTCAATGAGCAGTTCTTC
>TRBJ2-7|NA|NA|TRBV5-1
CASSVALRGLSYEQYF
TGCGCCAGCAGCGTAGCCCTCCGGGGACTTTCCTACGAGCAGTACTTC
>TRBJ2-1|NA|NA|TRBV4-2
CASSQFSVGANEQFF
TGTGCCAGCAGCCAATTTAGCGTAGGCGCAAATGAGCAGTTCTTC
>TRBJ2-1|few|TRBD2|TRBV16
CASSQLTSGRAHEQFF
TGTGCCAGCAGCCAACTGACTAGCGGGAGGGCCCATGAGCAGTTCTTC
>TRBJ2-3|NA|NA|TRBV7-3
CASSLMGVGSADTQYF
TGTGCCAGCAGCTTAATGGGAGTGGGGTCGGCAGATACGCAGTATTTT
>TRBJ2-3|few|TRBD1|TRBV10-3
CAIRPGQGIGDTQYF
TGTGCCATCAGACCGGGACAGGGGATTGGAGATACGCAGTATTTT
>TRBJ2-7|NA|TRBD1|TRBV10-3
CAIGTGGSNPYEQYF
TGTGCCATCGGGACAGGGGGAAGTAATCCCTACGAGCAGTACTTC
>TRBJ2-2|NA|TRBD2|TRBV5-6
CASSSLADTGELFF
TGTGCCAGCAGCTCACTAGCGGACACCGGGGAGCTGTTTTTT
>TRBJ1-2|NA|NA|TRBV4-3
CASSQDWGLGNYGYTF
TGCGCCAGCAGCCAAGATTGGGGGCTCGGGAACTATGGCTACACCTTC
>TRBJ2-2|once|TRBD1|TRBV29-1
CSALTGGTGELFF
TGCAGCGCCTTGACAGGGGGGACCGGGGAGCTGTTTTTT
>TRBJ2-1|NA|TRBD1|TRBV25-1
CASSAGTGGYNEQFF
TGTGCCAGCAGTGCCGGGACAGGGGGGTACAATGAGCAGTTCTTC
>TRBJ2-1|few|TRBD2|TRBV19
CASRGTSGLGYEQFF
TGTGCCAGTAGGGGGACTAGCGGACTAGGGTATGAGCAGTTCTTC
>TRBJ1-2|NA|NA|TRBV7-9
CASSLGELGVGYTF
TGTGCCAGCAGCTTAGGGGAGCTTGGCGTTGGCTACACCTTC